One T cell receptor (beta chain) is described in this entry. As yet, its antigen is unknown. The data were taken from a study of breast tumors, draining lymph nodes, adjacent tissues. CDR1 and CDR2 (germline): SQVTM, ANQGSEA. The CDR3 length is 11 residues. V lost 7 bases to trimming and J lost 4 bases, with 10 bases between them. TCRdb reprocessed the multiplex PCR reads via MiXCR and lists one record per CDR3 protein. The sample holds around 66,000 distinct CDR3 sequences, approximately 45% seen once. Study results and limitations: The lymph node origin of tumor T cells was framed as consistent with a hypothesis, not demonstrated. The data were judged consistent with most tumor T cells coming from lymph node and expanding in tumor. Tumor repertoires ranked between lymph nodes and nontumor tissue in diversity, with V and J gene preferences.

Sample: breast tumor tissue. The chain has TRBV29-1 and TRBJ1-2; unclear D gene. This TCR derives from a female donor with breast cancer. Some clones in this sample may be carry-over from other donors' samples. For the CDR3, the DNA is TGCAGCGGACTTTTCAGCTATGGCTACACCTTC. Translated, it gives CSGLFSYGYTF. Full variable domain (missing parts from reference TRBV29-1 and TRBJ1-2): SAVISQKPSRDICQRGTSLTIQCQVDSQVTMMFWYRQQPGQSLTLIATANQGSEATYESGFVIDKFPISRPNLTFSTLTVSNMSPEDSSIYLCSGLFSYGYTFGSGTRLTVV.